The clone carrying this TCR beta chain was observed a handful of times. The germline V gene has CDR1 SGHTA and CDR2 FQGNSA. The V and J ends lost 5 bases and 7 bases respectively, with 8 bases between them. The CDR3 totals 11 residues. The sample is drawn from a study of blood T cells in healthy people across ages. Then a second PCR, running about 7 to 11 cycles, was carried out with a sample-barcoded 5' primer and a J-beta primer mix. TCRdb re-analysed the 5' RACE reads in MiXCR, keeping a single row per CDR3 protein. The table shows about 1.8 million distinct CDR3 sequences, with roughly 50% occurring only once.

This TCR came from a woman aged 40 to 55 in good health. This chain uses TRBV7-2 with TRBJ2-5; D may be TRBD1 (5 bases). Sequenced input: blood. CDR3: CASSTTGTQYF. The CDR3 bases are TGTGCCAGCAGCACTACAGGGACCCAGTACTTC. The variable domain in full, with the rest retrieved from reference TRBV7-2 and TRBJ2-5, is GAGVSQSPSNKVTEKGKDVELRCDPISGHTALYWYRQSLGQGLEFLIYFQGNSAPDKSGLPSDRFSAERTGGSVSTLTIQRTQQEDSAVYLCASSTTGTQYFGPGTRLLVL.